These 5 T cell receptor beta chains share one sample of origin, sequenced in a study of early T cells in non-severe SARS-CoV-2 infection. TCRdb passed the 5' RACE reads through MiXCR, listing each CDR3 protein once. This repertoire shows more than 65,000 distinct CDR3 sequences, under 15% found once; its top ten account for over 0.95%. Sequences were obtained from whole blood. These receptors came from an adult who was a healthcare worker with PCR-confirmed SARS-CoV-2 infection or an uninfected control (not recorded which).

This clonotype has at least ten counts. V is TRBV11-3 and J is TRBJ2-2; D ambiguous. Germline CDR1 is SGHNT and CDR2 is YENEEA. V was trimmed by 4 bases and J by 1 base, leaving 7 bases between them. The CDR3 runs to 14 residues. The CDR3 region is CASSSHKNTGELFF. CDR3 sequence (DNA): TGTGCCAGCAGCTCCCACAAGAACACCGGGGAGCTGTTTTTT.

Many counts were recorded for this clonotype. The V gene is TRBV20-1, the J gene TRBJ1-4, with unresolved D. The V end lost 6 bases, the J end lost 5 bases, and 10 bases lay between the germline ends. CDR3 size: 12 residues. Germline V CDR1 and CDR2: DFQATT, SNEGSKA (reference sequence). The CDR3 region is CSAGLRNEKLFF. DNA of the CDR3: TGCAGTGCAGGGTTGAGGAATGAAAAACTGTTTTTT.

This clonotype occurred many times. The rearrangement joins TRBV12-5 to TRBJ1-3, with D unclear. Trimming took off 2 bases at V and 0 bases at J, with 17 bases between the two ends. CDR3 size: 18 residues. Germline V gene sequence: CDR1 LGHNT, CDR2 FRNRAP. The chain's CDR3 is CASGLTPLKTNSGNTIYF. The CDR3 DNA is TGTGCTAGTGGTTTGACCCCCTTGAAGACCAACTCTGGAAACACCATATATTTT.

This clonotype was picked up many times. The chain uses TRBV4-3 and TRBJ2-6; D gene ambiguous. CDR1 and CDR2 (germline): LGHNA, YSLEER. The CDR3 totals 16 residues. The V gene lost 0 bases and the J gene lost 0 bases, with 6 bases spanning the gap. The CDR3 nucleotides are TGCGCCAGCAGCCAAGATGCCTTCTCTGGGGCCAACGTCCTGACTTTC. This translates into CASSQDAFSGANVLTF.

This clonotype has only a few counts. V gene TRBV11-2 combines with J gene TRBJ2-7; the match to TRBD1 covers 9 bases. This CDR3 is 14 amino acids long. Looked up from germline, CDR1 is SGHAT and CDR2 is FQNNGV. The V segment lost 5 bases and the J segment 5 bases; nucleotides outside the gene matches: 7. CDR3 loop: CASSPWDRVDEQYF. The DNA of the CDR3 is TGTGCCAGCAGCCCCTGGGACAGGGTTGACGAGCAGTACTTC.